This T cell receptor (beta chain) was profiled in a study of cytomegalovirus exposure and HLA in healthy donors. As for this clone: Its matching antigen is unknown.

Whole-study findings and limits: The study reported that TCR beta sequences accurately predicted HLA-A and HLA-B alleles in most subjects.

With 60 Vbeta and 13 Jbeta primers, the PCR was carried out. Data came from immunoSEQ multiplex PCR; TCRdb stores just in-frame clones and leaves some out. This table has 40,000 to 45,000 clones, around 50% appearing once. This CDR3 has 13 amino acids. In germline, CDR1 is MNHNY, CDR2 SVGAGI (reference sequence). V shed 4 bases and J shed 1 base, with 7 bases lying between them. The origin of this receptor is a human donor in good health. The V call is TRBV6-6, the J call TRBJ1-1; no firm D call. Source material: PBMCs. The CDR3 here is CASSSDKNTEAFF. The CDR3 DNA reads TGTGCCAGCAGTTCCGACAAGAACACTGAAGCTTTCTTT.